Below are 3 T cell receptor beta chains sequenced from a single sample in a study of OX40 agonist ivuxolimab in advanced cancers. Using immunoSEQ multiplex PCR, the repertoire was profiled, and TCRdb retains in-frame clones only, with some absent. Here the sample spans tens of thousands of clones, roughly four fifths being singletons. The input for sequencing was CD4+ or CD8+ T cells sorted from blood, taken in a trial of the OX40 agonist ivuxolimab. The origin of the receptors is an adult with an advanced solid tumor such as melanoma, head and neck, liver or kidney cancer.

This clone was recorded a few times. This chain uses TRBV14 with TRBJ1-3; unclear D gene. V was trimmed by 1 base and J by 7 bases, leaving 8 bases between them. The CDR3 sequence is 13 residues long. Germline CDR1 and CDR2: SGHDN and FVKESK. The CDR3 coding sequence is TGTGCCAGCAGCCAAGGTATTTGGAACACCATATATTTT. Translating it yields CASSQGIWNTIYF.

The CDR3 DNA follows: TGCGCCAGCAGCACTACGGTTTCTGAAGCTTTCTTT. This codes for CASSTTVSEAFF. The V and J genes are TRBV5-1 and TRBJ1-1, with unresolved D. V lost 4 bases and J 6 bases, leaving 10 bases between the germline ends. This CDR3 is 12 amino acids long. The germline V gene encodes CDR1 SGHRS and CDR2 YFSETQ.

This sequence joins TRBV30 and TRBJ2-2; 10 bases are shared with TRBD1. The V and J ends lost 4 bases and 6 bases, in that order; junction bases with no gene match: 5. CDR1 and CDR2 from the germline V gene are GTSNPN and SVGIG (reference sequence). The CDR3 has 14 residues. The CDR3 spells CAWTLDRGAGELFF. CDR3 DNA: TGTGCCTGGACTTTGGACAGGGGGGCCGGGGAGCTGTTTTTT. Drawing the rest from reference TRBV30 and TRBJ2-2, the complete variable domain is SQTIHQWPATLVQPVGSPLSLECTVEGTSNPNLYWYRQAAGRGLQLLFYSVGIGQISSEVPQNLSASRPQDRQFILSSKKLLLSDSGFYLCAWTLDRGAGELFFGEGSRLTVL.